This T cell receptor beta chain was identified during a study of cytomegalovirus exposure and HLA in healthy donors. CDR3 length: 15 residues. The germline V gene encodes CDR1 MNHEY and CDR2 SVGAGI. Trimming shortened V by 7 bases and J by 0 bases, and 13 bases separated the two germline ends. Study-wide findings and caveats: TCR sequences were mostly rare, though some public TCRs occurred in many donors. The study dropped some indistinguishable V segments, TRBV6-2 and TRBV6-3 among them. Among the most significant clusters, several appeared linked to common viral pathogens in a later analysis. Most of the TCR beta V segments (in an earlier analysis) were productive either about 87% or about 30% of the time.

A remark on this clone: Antigen unknown.

Primers included in the PCR were 60 Vbeta and 13 Jbeta primers. Assay: immunoSEQ multiplex PCR; the TCRdb copy retains only in-frame clones and omits some. The table shows 160,000 or so clones, with roughly 79% occurring only once. This chain joins TRBV6-5 and TRBJ1-5, with a possible D match to TRBD1 (5 bases). Sample: PBMCs. The clonotype comes from a woman between 50 and 59 years old in good health and CMV-seronegative. The chain's CDR3 is CASTVGQYSNQPQHF. DNA of the CDR3: TGTGCCAGCACCGTAGGACAATATAGCAATCAGCCCCAGCATTTT.